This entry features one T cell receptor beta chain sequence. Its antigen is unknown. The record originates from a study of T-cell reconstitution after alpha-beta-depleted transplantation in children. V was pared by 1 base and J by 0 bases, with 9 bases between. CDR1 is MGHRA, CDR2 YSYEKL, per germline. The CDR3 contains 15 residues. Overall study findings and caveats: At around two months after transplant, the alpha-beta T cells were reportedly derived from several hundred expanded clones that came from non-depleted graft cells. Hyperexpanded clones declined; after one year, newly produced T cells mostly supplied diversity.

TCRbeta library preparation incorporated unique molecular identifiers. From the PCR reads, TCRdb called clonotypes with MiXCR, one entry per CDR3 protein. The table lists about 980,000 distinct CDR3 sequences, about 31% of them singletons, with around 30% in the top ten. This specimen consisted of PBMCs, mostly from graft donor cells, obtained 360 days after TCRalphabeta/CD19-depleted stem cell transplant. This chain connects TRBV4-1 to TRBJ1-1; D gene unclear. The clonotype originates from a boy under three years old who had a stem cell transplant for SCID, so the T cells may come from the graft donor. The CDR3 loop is CASSQGITVNTEAFF. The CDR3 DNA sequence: TGCGCCAGCAGCCAAGGAATAACAGTGAACACTGAAGCTTTCTTT.